A single sample is the source of the 30 T cell receptor beta chains below, sequenced in a study of CD8+ T cells in alopecia areata. Following extraction, RNA underwent reverse transcription to cDNA, which served as the sequencing template. The repertoire was sequenced with immunoSEQ multiplex PCR; TCRdb's copy has only in-frame clones and lacks some. Of 250,000 to 350,000 clones listed, approximately 60% are singletons. Sample treatment: oral pan-JAK inhibitor, 5-10 mg twice daily. Sequenced here: CD4+ T cells sorted from blood, sampled at approximately week 52, from a patient treated with tofacitinib. The receptors were sampled from a human donor with alopecia areata.

This chain links TRBV29-1 with TRBJ1-1; D is possibly TRBD1 (5 bases). Trimming removed 6 bases from V and 3 bases from J, with 14 bases in between. Looked up from germline, CDR1 is SQVTM and CDR2 is ANQGSEA. The CDR3 has 13 amino acids. CDR3 sequence reads: CSVCKGIDTEAFF. The CDR3 DNA follows: TGCAGCGTCTGCAAGGGGATCGACACTGAAGCTTTCTTT. The whole variable domain, remainder taken from reference TRBV29-1 and TRBJ1-1, is SAVISQKPSRDICQRGTSLTIQCQVDSQVTMMFWYRQQPGQSLTLIATANQGSEATYESGFVIDKFPISRPNLTFSTLTVSNMSPEDSSIYLCSVCKGIDTEAFFGQGTRLTVV.

The gene calls are TRBV5-1 and TRBJ2-5; D not resolved. The V end was cut by 3 bases, the J end by 2 bases, with 11 bases between. This CDR3 is built from 14 residues. Germline V gene sequence: CDR1 SGHRS, CDR2 YFSETQ. The CDR3 region has the DNA TGCGCCAGCAGCTCGCCAGGATTTCAAGAGACCCAGTACTTC. This sequence encodes CASSSPGFQETQYF.

The V gene is TRBV30, the J gene TRBJ2-7; no reliable D call. The V end was cut by 1 base, the J end by 7 bases, with 11 bases between. Germline V gives CDR1 GTSNPN, CDR2 SVGIG (reference sequence). The CDR3 is made up of 12 amino acids. The CDR3 coding sequence is TGTGCCTGGAGTGCTAGTCCGCGGGAGCAGTACTTC. Its translation is CAWSASPREQYF. The full variable domain, rest sourced from reference TRBV30 and TRBJ2-7, is SQTIHQWPATLVQPVGSPLSLECTVEGTSNPNLYWYRQAAGRGLQLLFYSVGIGQISSEVPQNLSASRPQDRQFILSSKKLLLSDSGFYLCAWSASPREQYFGPGTRLTVT.

This clone was counted between two and nine times. This chain links TRBV7-2 with TRBJ2-5; the D gene is possibly TRBD1 (5 bases). Germline V gene lookup returns CDR1 SGHTA and CDR2 FQGNSA. The CDR3 consists of 16 residues. Trimming pared 4 bases from V and 6 bases from J, leaving 21 bases between. The CDR3 DNA reads as TGTGCCAGCAGCTCCGCAATACAGGTTCGGTCTAAGACCCAGTACTTC. Encoded protein: CASSSAIQVRSKTQYF.

The sample holds one count of this clone. The V call is TRBV13, the J call TRBJ2-3; the D is unclear. The CDR3 contains 12 residues. V gave up 2 bases and J gave up 4 bases, with 4 bases separating them. From germline, CDR1 is PRHDT and CDR2 FYEKMQ (reference sequence). The CDR3 coding sequence is TGTGCCAGCAGCTTAACCCCAGATACGCAGTATTTT. Protein sequence: CASSLTPDTQYF.

The chain has TRBV25-1 and TRBJ2-5, with D uncertain. Germline lookup yields CDR1 MGHDK and CDR2 SYGVNS. The CDR3 loop spans 11 amino acids. The germline V and J ends were trimmed by 6 bases and 3 bases, with 5 bases remaining between them. The CDR3 DNA is TGTGCCAGCAGCCCGAAAGAGACCCAGTACTTC. It encodes CASSPKETQYF. The variable domain in full, completed from reference TRBV25-1 and TRBJ2-5, reads EADIYQTPRYLVIGTGKKITLECSQTMGHDKMYWYQQDPGMELHLIHYSYGVNSTEKGDLSSESTVSRIRTEHFPLTLESARPSHTSQYLCASSPKETQYFGPGTRLLVL.

The J gene is TRBJ1-1, the V gene TRBV30; D uncertain. CDR1 is GTSNPN and CDR2 is SVGIG in the germline V gene (reference sequence). V dropped 1 base and J dropped 0 bases, with 12 bases sitting between them. CDR3 length: 15 residues. CDR3 protein: CAWSDRRYMNTEAFF. Here the CDR3 DNA reads TGTGCCTGGAGTGACCGCAGGTACATGAACACTGAAGCTTTCTTT.

In this sample, this clone turned up a few times. A single base separates this from a much larger clone, so it may be a read error. The V and J genes are TRBV7-2 and TRBJ2-5; D is possibly TRBD1 (6 bases). The CDR3 is 13 residues long. CDR1 is SGHTA and CDR2 is FQGNSA in the germline V gene. Between the trimmed V and J ends, which lost 3 bases and 1 base, there was a span of 6 bases. CDR3 bases: TGTGCCAGCAGCTTGGACAGCCAAGAGACCCAGTACTTC. Its protein is CASSLDSQETQYF.

The gene calls are TRBV2 and TRBJ1-6; D is unresolved. This CDR3 contains 14 residues. Germline CDR1 is SNHLY and CDR2 is FYNNEI. Deletions cut 6 bases from V and 4 bases from J, with 10 bases between. The CDR3 DNA sequence: TGTGCCAGCAGGGGAGGCAATTATAATTCACCCCTCCACTTT. Translating gives CASRGGNYNSPLHF.

The chain uses TRBV29-1 and TRBJ2-5; D may be TRBD1 (7 bases). CDR1 and CDR2 from the germline V gene are SQVTM and ANQGSEA. V was cut by 7 bases and J by 8 bases, with 14 bases left in between. This CDR3 is 11 amino acids long. The chain's CDR3 is CSEGRGETQYF. The CDR3 nucleotides are TGCAGCGAGGGCAGGGGGGAAACCCAGTACTTC.

The V call is TRBV30, the J call TRBJ1-2, with a tentative D call TRBD1 (6 bases). Trimming took off 2 bases at V and 5 bases at J, with 15 bases between the two ends. Germline CDR1 reads GTSNPN; CDR2 reads SVGIG (reference sequence). The CDR3 contains 14 residues. The CDR3 DNA is TGTGCCTGGAGTTCCCGGACAGCCACTTATGGCTACACCTTC. The encoded protein is CAWSSRTATYGYTF.

This chain connects TRBV5-6 to TRBJ1-1, with D uncertain. This CDR3 contains 11 residues. V was trimmed by 4 bases and J by 5 bases, leaving 6 bases between them. Germline values: CDR1 SGHDT, CDR2 YYEEEE. The CDR3 coding sequence is TGTGCCAGCAGCCTGTGGACTGAAGCTTTCTTT. It codes for CASSLWTEAFF. The full variable domain, rest sourced from reference TRBV5-6 and TRBJ1-1, is DAGVTQSPTHLIKTRGQQVTLRCSPKSGHDTVSWYQQALGQGPQFIFQYYEEEERQRGNFPDRFSGHQFPNYSSELNVNALLLGDSALYLCASSLWTEAFFGQGTRLTVV.

A single count supports this clone. The chain combines TRBV2 with TRBJ2-3; TRBD2 agrees at 11 bases. CDR1 is SNHLY, CDR2 FYNNEI, per germline. Trimming cost V 6 bases and J 2 bases; bases outside gene matches: 4. The length of the CDR3 is 15 residues. The DNA for the CDR3 is TGTGCCAGCAGCCCGGGACTAGCGGACACAGATACGCAGTATTTT. Translated, it gives CASSPGLADTDTQYF.

The CDR3 nucleotides are TGTGCCAGCAGGGGACCGAACCTCTATGGCTACACCTTC. It encodes CASRGPNLYGYTF. The genes are TRBV6-6 and TRBJ1-2, with D perhaps TRBD1 (5 bases). The germline gives CDR1 MNHNY, CDR2 SVGAGI (reference sequence). The length of the CDR3 is 13 residues. V gave up 6 bases and J gave up 4 bases, with 12 bases separating them.

A few counts support this clone. V usage is TRBV30 and J usage is TRBJ2-3, with a tentative D call TRBD2 (5 bases). This CDR3 contains 14 residues. V was trimmed by 3 bases and J by 0 bases, leaving 10 bases between them. From germline, CDR1 is GTSNPN and CDR2 SVGIG (reference sequence). The CDR3 nucleotides read TGTGCCTGGAGCGGACTTAGTAGCACAGATACGCAGTATTTT. This gives the protein CAWSGLSSTDTQYF.

The chain has TRBV4-1 and TRBJ1-1, with TRBD1 as a possible D gene (5 bases). This CDR3 has 15 residues. V dropped 0 bases and J dropped 4 bases, with 12 bases sitting between them. Per germline, CDR1 MGHRA and CDR2 YSYEKL. DNA for the CDR3: TGCGCCAGCAGCCAAGAACAGGCCCAGGGCACTGAAGCTTTCTTT. This translates into CASSQEQAQGTEAFF.

This chain uses TRBV10-3 with TRBJ2-4; D call uncertain. The germline V gene encodes CDR1 ENHRY and CDR2 SYGVKD. This CDR3 is 17 amino acids long. V dropped 3 bases and J dropped 1 base, with 16 bases sitting between them. The CDR3 is CAISEGMRLGAKNIQYF. The CDR3 coding sequence is TGTGCCATCAGTGAAGGGATGCGCCTTGGGGCCAAAAACATTCAGTACTTC.

The DNA of the CDR3 is TGTGCCAGCAGTGAATCCGGACGGGCGCGGTTTAACACCGGGGAGCTGTTTTTT. This translates into CASSESGRARFNTGELFF. V is TRBV25-1 and J is TRBJ2-2; D is unresolved. The CDR3 is 18 amino acids. Trimming shortened V by 1 base and J by 2 bases, and 17 bases separated the two germline ends. CDR1 MGHDK and CDR2 SYGVNS come from the germline V gene.

The chain employs TRBV5-1 and TRBJ1-6; D call uncertain. The CDR3 loop spans 17 amino acids. With 0 bases removed from V and 6 bases from J, the gap between germline ends came to 16 bases. In germline, CDR1 is SGHRS, CDR2 YFSETQ. The CDR3 is CASSLVGDTPTNSPLHF. The CDR3 nucleotides are TGCGCCAGCAGCTTGGTTGGAGACACTCCGACTAATTCACCCCTCCACTTT.

The chain uses TRBV30 and TRBJ1-2; TRBD1 aligns across 9 bases. Germline loops: CDR1 GTSNPN, CDR2 SVGIG (reference sequence). CDR3 size: 12 residues. After removal of 4 bases from V and 7 bases from J, the junction contained 4 bases not matched to a gene. The CDR3 DNA sequence: TGTGCCTGGAACAACAGGGGGCTTGGCTACACCTTC. It is translated as CAWNNRGLGYTF.

The chain uses TRBV19 and TRBJ2-5; possible D gene TRBD1, 6 bases. The V end was cut by 3 bases, the J end by 5 bases, with 10 bases between. CDR3 length: 13 residues. Germline CDR1 and CDR2: LNHDA and SQIVND (reference sequence). In DNA, the CDR3 is TGTGCCAGTAGTATGGTGAGGGGGGAGACCCAGTACTTC. Protein: CASSMVRGETQYF.

This chain links TRBV4-2 with TRBJ2-5; the match to TRBD1 covers 9 bases. Germline loops: CDR1 LGHNA, CDR2 YNFKEQ. The CDR3 consists of 15 residues. The J segment lost 5 bases and the V segment lost 0 bases, leaving 4 bases of the junction unmatched. The CDR3 DNA sequence: TGTGCCAGCAGCCAAGAAACAGGGGGCAGGGAGACCCAGTACTTC. Amino acid sequence: CASSQETGGRETQYF.

This sequence joins TRBV20-1 and TRBJ2-3; TRBD2 is a possible D gene (6 bases). CDR3 length equals 9 residues. Germline CDR1 reads DFQATT; CDR2 reads SNEGSKA (reference sequence). CDR3: CTGGAGPYF. CDR3 in DNA: TGCACCGGAGGGGCAGGGCCGTATTTT.

This clone was seen a single time. This sequence joins TRBV4-3 and TRBJ2-1, with 7 bases that match TRBD2. The trim removed 0 bases at V and 0 bases at J, leaving 11 bases unmatched. The V gene's germline CDR1 is LGHNA and CDR2 YSLEER. The CDR3 totals 19 residues. The CDR3 sequence is CASSQDPGSGESSYNEQFF. CDR3 coding DNA: TGCGCCAGCAGCCAAGATCCGGGGAGCGGGGAAAGCTCCTACAATGAGCAGTTCTTC.

This rearrangement joins TRBV7-2 to TRBJ2-3; D is undetermined. Germline-derived CDR1 and CDR2 are SGHTA and FQGNSA. Trimming pared 5 bases from V and 0 bases from J, leaving 9 bases between. The CDR3 extends over 14 amino acids. CDR3: CASSPGHSTDTQYF. As DNA, the CDR3 is TGTGCCAGCAGCCCGGGCCACAGCACAGATACGCAGTATTTT.

This clone was found a few times. The CDR3 reads CASSTGLADTDTQYF. The CDR3 bases are TGTGCCAGCAGCACGGGACTAGCGGACACAGATACGCAGTATTTT. The chain recombines TRBV7-9 with TRBJ2-3, with 11 nucleotides matching TRBD2. The germline gives CDR1 SEHNR, CDR2 FQNEAQ (reference sequence). The CDR3 is 15 residues long. J gave up 2 bases and V 5 bases, and 3 bases lay outside the gene matches. The full variable domain, with the rest looked up from reference TRBV7-9 and TRBJ2-3, is DTGVSQNPRHKITKRGQNVTFRCDPISEHNRLYWYRQTLGQGPEFLTYFQNEAQLEKSRLLSDRFSAERPKGSFSTLEIQRTEQGDSAMYLCASSTGLADTDTQYFGPGTRLTVL.

This clone appeared a few times. This chain joins TRBV30 and TRBJ2-1, with 9 bases aligning to TRBD1. The CDR3 loop spans 13 amino acids. After removal of 1 base from V and 9 bases from J, the junction contained 4 bases not matched to a gene. Germline V gene sequence: CDR1 GTSNPN, CDR2 SVGIG (reference sequence). The chain's CDR3 is CAWSAGTGSEQFF. As DNA, the CDR3 is TGTGCCTGGAGTGCCGGGACAGGGAGTGAGCAGTTCTTC.

The chain couples TRBV30 to TRBJ1-6; D is unclear. From germline, CDR1 is GTSNPN and CDR2 SVGIG (reference sequence). CDR3 size: 15 residues. V lost 5 bases, J lost 8 bases, and 19 bases lay in between. CDR3 sequence: CAWGFPALSDSPLHF. CDR3 nucleotides: TGTGCCTGGGGATTCCCCGCTTTATCGGATTCACCCCTCCACTTT.

This clone was counted once. In DNA, the CDR3 is TGTGCCGCAAGTGGGGGGGCCGGCGACGAGCAGTACTTC. Its translation: CAASGGAGDEQYF. The chain carries TRBV2 and TRBJ2-7; maybe TRBD2 (7 bases). Trimming took off 11 bases at V and 5 bases at J, with 19 bases between the two ends. From germline, CDR1 is SNHLY and CDR2 FYNNEI. The CDR3 length is 13 residues. The variable domain in full, completed from reference TRBV2 and TRBJ2-7, reads EPEVTQTPSHQVTQMGQEVILRCVPISNHLYFYWYRQILGQKVEFLVSFYNNEISEKSEIFDDQFSVERPDGSNFTLKIRSTKLEDSAMYFCAASGGAGDEQYFGPGTRLTVT.

The chain employs TRBV19 and TRBJ2-5, with D possibly TRBD1 on 5 matching bases. The length of the CDR3 is 12 residues. The V gene's germline CDR1 is LNHDA and CDR2 SQIVND (reference sequence). Trimming cost V 6 bases and J 4 bases, with 9 bases left between them. The CDR3 spells CASRGRGETQYF. The CDR3 region has the DNA TGTGCCAGTAGGGGTAGGGGAGAGACCCAGTACTTC.